Described below is a single T cell receptor (beta chain) sequence and its context. Germline CDR1 is SGHTA and CDR2 is FQGNSA. Trimming took 5 bases from V and 7 from J; bases not matched to a gene: 9. The CDR3 contains 17 residues. This sample stems from a study of T-cell memory formation after mild COVID-19. Study at large: Largely, TCR clusters stayed within a single donor.

Each CDR3 protein is one row after TCRdb ran MiXCR on the 5' RACE reads. In the table there are roughly 380,000 distinct CDR3 sequences, around 28% of which are singletons. The V gene is TRBV7-2, the J gene TRBJ2-1; 15 bases agree with TRBD2. The sequence derives from an adult woman who had mild COVID-19 (a few samples of this study predate the infection). Cell type and time point are not known. The sequenced sample was PBMCs or a T cell subset sorted from them (not recorded which). The CDR3 region is CASSAGLAGGNWNEQFF. DNA for the CDR3: TGTGCCAGCAGCGCCGGACTAGCGGGAGGGAACTGGAATGAGCAGTTCTTC.